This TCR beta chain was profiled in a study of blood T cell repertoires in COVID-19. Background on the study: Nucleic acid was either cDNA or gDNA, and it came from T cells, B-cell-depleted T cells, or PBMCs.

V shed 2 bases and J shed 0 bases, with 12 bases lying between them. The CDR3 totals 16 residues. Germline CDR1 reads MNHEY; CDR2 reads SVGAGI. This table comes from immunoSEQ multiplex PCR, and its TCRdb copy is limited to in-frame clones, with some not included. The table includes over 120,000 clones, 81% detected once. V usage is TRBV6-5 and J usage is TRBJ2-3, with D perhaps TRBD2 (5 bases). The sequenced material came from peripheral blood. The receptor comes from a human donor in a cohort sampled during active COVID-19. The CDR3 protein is CASSYEGHTSTDTQYF. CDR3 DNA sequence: TGTGCCAGCAGTTACGAGGGTCATACTAGCACAGATACGCAGTATTTT.